This TCR beta chain was sequenced during a study of siplizumab effects on memory and regulatory T cells. V was cut by 5 bases and J by 3 bases, with 10 bases left in between. Germline V gene lookup returns CDR1 LNHDA and CDR2 SQIVND (reference sequence). The CDR3 is made up of 13 amino acids. With respect to this clone: Antigen specificity is unknown.

Sequencing was performed with immunoSEQ multiplex PCR; in TCRdb, only in-frame clones are kept and a portion is missing. The sample yields about 100,000 clones, approximately 91% seen once. General study results and limits: Most alloreactive clones went unmapped to unstimulated subsets; only a minor fraction mapped.

The rearrangement links TRBV19 to TRBJ1-1, with a tentative D call TRBD1 (6 bases). Sequencing was carried out using non-Treg CD4+ T cells sorted from blood. The TCR sequence derives from a human donor in good health. For the CDR3, the DNA is TGTGCCAGTAGTCCGACAGGCGACACTGAAGCTTTCTTT. Translated, it gives CASSPTGDTEAFF.